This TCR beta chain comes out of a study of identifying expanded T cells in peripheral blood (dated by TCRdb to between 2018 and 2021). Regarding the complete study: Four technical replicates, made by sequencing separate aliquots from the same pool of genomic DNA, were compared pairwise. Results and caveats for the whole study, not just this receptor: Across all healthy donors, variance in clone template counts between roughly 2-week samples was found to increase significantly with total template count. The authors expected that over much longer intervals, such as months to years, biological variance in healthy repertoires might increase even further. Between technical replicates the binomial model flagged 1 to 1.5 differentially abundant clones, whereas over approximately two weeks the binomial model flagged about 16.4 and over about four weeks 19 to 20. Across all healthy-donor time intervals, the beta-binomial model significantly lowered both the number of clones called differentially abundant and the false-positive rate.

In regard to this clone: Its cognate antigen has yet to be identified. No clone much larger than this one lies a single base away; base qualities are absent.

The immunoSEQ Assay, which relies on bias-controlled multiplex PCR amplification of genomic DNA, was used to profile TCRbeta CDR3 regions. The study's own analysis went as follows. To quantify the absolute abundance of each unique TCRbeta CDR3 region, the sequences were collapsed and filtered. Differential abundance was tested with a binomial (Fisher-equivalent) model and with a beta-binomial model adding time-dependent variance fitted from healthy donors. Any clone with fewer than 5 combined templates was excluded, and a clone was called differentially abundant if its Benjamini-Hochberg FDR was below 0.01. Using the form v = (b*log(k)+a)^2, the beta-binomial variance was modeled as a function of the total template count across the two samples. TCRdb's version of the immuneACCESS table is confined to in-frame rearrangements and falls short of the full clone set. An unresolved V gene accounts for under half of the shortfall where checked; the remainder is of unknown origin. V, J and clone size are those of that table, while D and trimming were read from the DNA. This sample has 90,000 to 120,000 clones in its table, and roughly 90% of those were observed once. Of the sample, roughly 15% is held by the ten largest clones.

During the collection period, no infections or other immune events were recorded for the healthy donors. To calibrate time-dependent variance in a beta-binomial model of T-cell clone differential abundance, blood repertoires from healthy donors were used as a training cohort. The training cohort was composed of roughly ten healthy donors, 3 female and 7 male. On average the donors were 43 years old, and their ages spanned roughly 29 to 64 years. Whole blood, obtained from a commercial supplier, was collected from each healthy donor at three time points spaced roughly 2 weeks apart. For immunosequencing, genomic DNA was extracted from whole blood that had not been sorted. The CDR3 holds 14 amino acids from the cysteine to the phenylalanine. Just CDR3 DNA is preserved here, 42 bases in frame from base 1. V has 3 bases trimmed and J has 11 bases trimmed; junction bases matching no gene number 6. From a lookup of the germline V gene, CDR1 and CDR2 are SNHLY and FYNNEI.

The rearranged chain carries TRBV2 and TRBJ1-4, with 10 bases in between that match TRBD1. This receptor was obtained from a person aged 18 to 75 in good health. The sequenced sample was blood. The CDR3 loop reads CASSEGTGERKLFF. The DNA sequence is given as TGTGCCAGCAGTGAGGGGACAGGGGAAAGGAAACTGTTTTTT.